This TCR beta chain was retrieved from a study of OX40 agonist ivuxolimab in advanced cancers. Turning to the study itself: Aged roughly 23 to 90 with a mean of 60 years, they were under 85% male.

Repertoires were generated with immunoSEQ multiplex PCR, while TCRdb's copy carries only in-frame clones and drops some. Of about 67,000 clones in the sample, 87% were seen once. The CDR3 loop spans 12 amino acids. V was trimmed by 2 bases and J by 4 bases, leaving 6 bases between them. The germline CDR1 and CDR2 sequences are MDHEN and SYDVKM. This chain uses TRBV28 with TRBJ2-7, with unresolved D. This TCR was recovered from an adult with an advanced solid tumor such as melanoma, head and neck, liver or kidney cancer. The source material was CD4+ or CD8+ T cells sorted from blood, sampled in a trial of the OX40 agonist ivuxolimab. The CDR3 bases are TGTGCCAGCAGTTTACGTCCTTACGAGCAGTACTTC. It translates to CASSLRPYEQYF. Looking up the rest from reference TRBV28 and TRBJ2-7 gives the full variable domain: DVKVTQSSRYLVKRTGEKVFLECVQDMDHENMFWYRQDPGLGLRLIYFSYDVKMKEKGDIPEGYSVSREKKERFSLILESASTNQTSMYLCASSLRPYEQYFGPGTRLTVT.